This entry is about one TCR beta chain. Its antigen is currently unknown. The CDR3 totals 14 residues. V was shortened by 5 bases and J by 0 bases, with 10 bases between the two germline ends. Germline V gene sequence: CDR1 MDHEN, CDR2 SYDVKM. This specimen belongs to a study of T cell responses to AZD1222 COVID-19 vaccine. Overall study findings and caveats: The donor group comprised mostly white British people and more females; the analysis possibly underestimated clonal diversity.

Measured with immunoSEQ multiplex PCR; TCRdb has only the in-frame clones, and not every one. The sample includes around 150,000 clones, about 91% of them seen just once. The chain employs TRBV28 and TRBJ2-5; no firm D call. The material sequenced was peripheral blood, taken on day 0 of MenACWY control vaccination. The source of this sequence is an adult in good health. DNA for the CDR3: TGTGCCAGCAGTCACCTGACGGACCAAGAGACCCAGTACTTC. Encoded protein: CASSHLTDQETQYF.